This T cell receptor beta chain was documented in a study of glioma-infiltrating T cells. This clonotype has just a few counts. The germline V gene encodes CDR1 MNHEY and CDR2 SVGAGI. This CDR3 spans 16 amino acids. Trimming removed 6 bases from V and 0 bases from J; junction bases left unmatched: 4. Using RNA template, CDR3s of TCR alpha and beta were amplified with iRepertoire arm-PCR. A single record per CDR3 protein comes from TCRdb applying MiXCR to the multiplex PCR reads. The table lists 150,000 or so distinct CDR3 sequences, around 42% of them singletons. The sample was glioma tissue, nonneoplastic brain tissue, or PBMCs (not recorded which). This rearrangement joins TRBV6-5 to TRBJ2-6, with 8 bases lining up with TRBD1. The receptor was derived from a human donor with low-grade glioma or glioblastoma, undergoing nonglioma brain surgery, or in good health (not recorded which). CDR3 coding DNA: TGTGCCAGCAGACTACAGGGGGGCTCTGGGGCCAACGTCCTGACTTTC. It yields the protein CASRLQGGSGANVLTF.